These 10 T cell receptor beta chains came from one sample sequenced in a study of blood T cells in healthy people across ages. Next came a second PCR, run for about 6 to 12 cycles, which used a sample-barcoded 5' primer along with a J-beta primer mix. TCRdb analysed the 5' RACE reads with MiXCR anew, one entry per CDR3 protein. The table records about 1,500,000 distinct CDR3 sequences, about 30% of them present only once. Sequenced: blood. These receptors originate from a woman between 25 and 40 years old in good health.

This clonotype was detected many times. In DNA, the CDR3 is TGCAGTGCTCCCCCCCGCCGCGGGACAGGGATGTTACATGAGCAGTTCTTC. Protein sequence: CSAPPRRGTGMLHEQFF. The gene calls are TRBV20-1 and TRBJ2-1; 9 bases are shared with TRBD1. V shed 5 bases and J 8 bases; nucleotides not matched to a gene: 19. CDR1 and CDR2 (germline): DFQATT, SNEGSKA (reference sequence). The CDR3 spans 17 residues.

This clonotype was detected a few times. This chain joins TRBV5-1 and TRBJ2-7, with 11 bases lining up with TRBD1. The V segment lost 0 bases and the J segment 5 bases; nucleotides outside the gene matches: 1. This CDR3 has 14 amino acids. CDR1 is SGHRS and CDR2 is YFSETQ in the germline V gene. The chain's CDR3 is CASSLVDRGHEQYF. As DNA, the CDR3 is TGCGCCAGCAGCTTGGTGGACAGGGGGCACGAGCAGTACTTC. The entire variable domain, with the rest obtained from reference TRBV5-1 and TRBJ2-7, is as follows: KAGVTQTPRYLIKTRGQQVTLSCSPISGHRSVSWYQQTPGQGLQFLFEYFSETQRNKGNFPGRFSGRQFSNSRSEMNVSTLELGDSALYLCASSLVDRGHEQYFGPGTRLTVT.

This rearrangement joins TRBV24-1 to TRBJ2-1; D remains ambiguous. The CDR3 is 14 amino acids. The germline V gene has CDR1 KGHDR and CDR2 SFDVKD. V lost 9 bases to trimming and J lost 4 bases, with 15 bases between them. The CDR3 region has the DNA TGTGCCACCGAGTCGGTAGGCCAGTACAATGAGCAGTTCTTC. Its translation: CATESVGQYNEQFF.

This clonotype was seen a handful of times. The gene calls are TRBV4-1 and TRBJ2-3; TRBD1 might be the D (5 bases). This CDR3 contains 14 residues. Germline lookup yields CDR1 MGHRA and CDR2 YSYEKL. Trimming removed 0 bases from V and 2 bases from J, with 6 bases in between. The CDR3 DNA sequence: TGCGCCAGCAGCCAAGACAGGGACACAGATACGCAGTATTTT. Residues: CASSQDRDTDTQYF.

This clonotype was detected many times. The chain links TRBV20-1 to TRBJ2-5; a weak D match, TRBD1 (6 bases). The ends were cut back, 2 bases at V and 5 bases at J, with 12 bases in the middle. Germline V gene sequence: CDR1 DFQATT, CDR2 SNEGSKA (reference sequence). CDR3 length: 13 residues. The CDR3 spells CSARLDRKETQYF. Written as DNA, the CDR3 is TGCAGTGCTAGATTGGACAGAAAGGAGACCCAGTACTTC.

The chain joins TRBV5-1 to TRBJ2-3; 9 bases fit TRBD2. V shed 0 bases, J shed 3 bases, and the junction held 8 bases outside the gene matches. Germline values: CDR1 SGHRS, CDR2 YFSETQ. This CDR3 is built from 17 residues. The DNA of the CDR3 is TGCGCCAGCAGCTTGGTGCGGGGGGGAATTCGTACAGATACGCAGTATTTT. Protein sequence: CASSLVRGGIRTDTQYF.

This clonotype was seen a handful of times. CDR3 sequence (DNA): TGCAGTGCTAGAGCCCAGGGGAGCTATGGCTACACCTTC. As protein: CSARAQGSYGYTF. The rearrangement links TRBV20-1 to TRBJ1-2; a weak D match, TRBD1 (6 bases). V was clipped by 1 base and J by 4 bases, with 10 bases between them. CDR3 length: 13 residues. Looked up from germline, CDR1 is DFQATT and CDR2 is SNEGSKA (reference sequence).

This clonotype was observed a few times. The V gene is TRBV28, the J gene TRBJ2-5, with TRBD1 as a possible D gene (6 bases). This CDR3 has 12 residues. CDR1 is MDHEN, CDR2 SYDVKM, per germline. The ends were cut back, 6 bases at V and 6 bases at J, with 11 bases in the middle. The CDR3 here is CASRGARQTQYF. DNA of the CDR3: TGTGCCAGCAGGGGGGCTCGGCAGACCCAGTACTTC.

This chain links TRBV9 with TRBJ2-7; a possible D gene is TRBD1 (6 bases). This CDR3 is built from 14 residues. Germline V gene sequence: CDR1 SGDLS, CDR2 YYNGEE. The V end lost 0 bases, the J end lost 6 bases, and 13 bases lay between the germline ends. This CDR3 is CASSVDLGAVEQYF. CDR3 nucleotides: TGTGCCAGCAGCGTAGACCTGGGGGCGGTCGAGCAGTACTTC.

In this sample, this clonotype turned up a few times. This rearrangement joins TRBV7-9 to TRBJ2-3; the D call may be TRBD1 or TRBD2 (5 bases each). Trimming pared 2 bases from V and 2 bases from J, leaving 14 bases between. The CDR3 sequence is 16 residues long. Germline V gene lookup returns CDR1 SEHNR and CDR2 FQNEAQ (reference sequence). As DNA, the CDR3 is TGTGCCAGCAGCTTATTTGGGACCGGCCACACAGATACGCAGTATTTT. Its translation: CASSLFGTGHTDTQYF.